The rows below give T cell receptor beta chains drawn from one sample of a study of shared clonotypes between healthy human individuals. The table came from immunoSEQ multiplex PCR; TCRdb's copy has only in-frame clones and leaves some out. The sample records around 700,000 clones, just over 90% being singletons. Sequenced sample: naive CD8+ T cells sorted from blood. The receptor source for this set is a man aged 25-40 years in good health. The CDR3 runs from the conserved cysteine through the conserved F or W. The order of the fields is clone size, V gene, D gene, J gene, CDR3 protein, CDR3 DNA. The D gene is left open where the match is weak. Size is omitted from some rows. Given values are once, few, many or a class for expanded clones.

clone_size: .; v_call: TRBV13; d_call: TRBD2; j_call: TRBJ2-3; cdr3_aa: CASSFSGRGEDTQYF; cdr3_nt: TGTGCCAGCAGCTTTAGCGGGAGAGGTGAGGATACGCAGTATTTT
clone_size: .; v_call: TRBV27; d_call: .; j_call: TRBJ2-7; cdr3_aa: CASSLSIRERTYEQYF; cdr3_nt: TGTGCCAGCAGTTTATCGATCCGGGAGCGCACCTACGAGCAGTACTTC
clone_size: .; v_call: TRBV5-1; d_call: .; j_call: TRBJ2-3; cdr3_aa: CASSLDQSYTQYF; cdr3_nt: TGCGCCAGCAGCTTGGATCAGAGTTATACGCAGTATTTT
clone_size: .; v_call: TRBV7-2; d_call: TRBD1; j_call: TRBJ2-3; cdr3_aa: CASSSGQGGTDTQYF; cdr3_nt: TGTGCCAGCAGCTCCGGACAGGGGGGCACAGATACGCAGTATTTT
clone_size: once; v_call: TRBV7-9; d_call: .; j_call: TRBJ2-3; cdr3_aa: CASSLVLSGTDTQYF; cdr3_nt: TGTGCCAGCAGCTTAGTGCTTTCTGGCACAGATACGCAGTATTTT
clone_size: .; v_call: TRBV27; d_call: TRBD2; j_call: TRBJ2-7; cdr3_aa: CASSPFSGNYEQYF; cdr3_nt: TGTGCCAGCAGTCCTTTTAGCGGGAACTACGAGCAGTACTTC
clone_size: .; v_call: TRBV7-9; d_call: TRBD1; j_call: TRBJ1-1; cdr3_aa: CASSSPWLGGHEAFF; cdr3_nt: TGTGCCAGCAGCTCCCCCTGGTTAGGGGGCCATGAAGCTTTCTTT
clone_size: .; v_call: TRBV7-9; d_call: .; j_call: TRBJ2-3; cdr3_aa: CASSLTDTQYF; cdr3_nt: TGTGCCAGCAGCTTAACAGATACGCAGTATTTT
clone_size: .; v_call: TRBV7-9; d_call: .; j_call: TRBJ2-2; cdr3_aa: CASSKLRGTGELFF; cdr3_nt: TGTGCCAGCAGCAAACTCAGGGGCACCGGGGAGCTGTTTTTT
clone_size: .; v_call: TRBV18; d_call: .; j_call: TRBJ2-7; cdr3_aa: CASSPGTSYEQYF; cdr3_nt: TGTGCCAGCTCACCCGGGACTTCCTACGAGCAGTACTTC
clone_size: .; v_call: TRBV6-5; d_call: .; j_call: TRBJ1-1; cdr3_aa: CASSYGMNTEAFF; cdr3_nt: TGTGCCAGCAGTTACGGGATGAACACTGAAGCTTTCTTT
clone_size: .; v_call: TRBV9; d_call: TRBD2; j_call: TRBJ2-3; cdr3_aa: CASSVKAGDVRTDTQYF; cdr3_nt: TGTGCCAGCAGCGTGAAAGCGGGAGACGTCCGCACAGATACGCAGTATTTT
clone_size: .; v_call: TRBV7-9; d_call: .; j_call: TRBJ2-2; cdr3_aa: CASSPVGTVRLGELFF; cdr3_nt: TGTGCCAGCAGCCCAGTTGGGACCGTTCGTTTGGGGGAGCTGTTTTTT
clone_size: .; v_call: TRBV2; d_call: .; j_call: TRBJ2-3; cdr3_aa: CASSVAPSGTDTQYF; cdr3_nt: TGTGCCAGCAGTGTAGCTCCTAGCGGCACAGATACGCAGTATTTT
clone_size: few; v_call: TRBV7-9; d_call: TRBD2; j_call: TRBJ2-7; cdr3_aa: CASSSWTSGPYEQYF; cdr3_nt: TGTGCCAGCAGCTCATGGACTAGCGGACCCTACGAGCAGTACTTC
clone_size: few; v_call: TRBV4-1; d_call: .; j_call: TRBJ1-4; cdr3_aa: CASSQEWTNRDEKLFF; cdr3_nt: TGCGCCAGCAGCCAAGAGTGGACCAACCGGGACGAAAAACTGTTTTTT
clone_size: .; v_call: TRBV9; d_call: TRBD2; j_call: TRBJ2-1; cdr3_aa: CASSVSGGYNEQFF; cdr3_nt: TGTGCCAGCAGCGTATCGGGGGGATACAATGAGCAGTTCTTC
clone_size: .; v_call: TRBV28; d_call: TRBD2; j_call: TRBJ2-3; cdr3_aa: CASSPPGLGTDTQYF; cdr3_nt: TGTGCCAGCAGCCCACCGGGACTAGGCACAGATACGCAGTATTTT
clone_size: .; v_call: TRBV27; d_call: .; j_call: TRBJ2-3; cdr3_aa: CASSLRSTDTQYF; cdr3_nt: TGTGCCAGCAGTCTGCGGAGCACAGATACGCAGTATTTT
clone_size: .; v_call: TRBV5-6; d_call: TRBD2; j_call: TRBJ2-2; cdr3_aa: CASSLGLAGRSGELFF; cdr3_nt: TGTGCCAGCAGCTTGGGACTAGCGGGCCGTTCCGGGGAGCTGTTTTTT
clone_size: many; v_call: TRBV28; d_call: .; j_call: TRBJ2-1; cdr3_aa: CASKVRGPYNEQFF; cdr3_nt: TGTGCCAGCAAGGTGCGAGGCCCCTACAATGAGCAGTTCTTC
clone_size: once; v_call: TRBV11-2; d_call: .; j_call: TRBJ2-7; cdr3_aa: CASSRDAYEQYF; cdr3_nt: TGTGCCAGCAGCCGAGACGCCTACGAGCAGTACTTC
clone_size: .; v_call: TRBV4-1; d_call: TRBD1; j_call: TRBJ2-2; cdr3_aa: CASSRILGTGYTRDTGELFF; cdr3_nt: TGCGCCAGCAGCCGCATTTTAGGGACAGGATACACCCGGGATACCGGGGAGCTGTTTTTT
clone_size: .; v_call: TRBV29-1; d_call: .; j_call: TRBJ1-4; cdr3_aa: CSVQPTTNEKLFF; cdr3_nt: TGCAGCGTACAGCCTACAACTAATGAAAAACTGTTTTTT
clone_size: .; v_call: TRBV7-9; d_call: TRBD1; j_call: TRBJ1-1; cdr3_aa: CASSFWTGGNTEAFF; cdr3_nt: TGTGCCAGCAGCTTTTGGACAGGGGGGAACACTGAAGCTTTCTTT
clone_size: .; v_call: TRBV29-1; d_call: .; j_call: TRBJ1-1; cdr3_aa: CSVEDLGDTEAFF; cdr3_nt: TGCAGCGTTGAAGATCTTGGGGACACTGAAGCTTTCTTT
clone_size: .; v_call: TRBV14; d_call: TRBD2; j_call: TRBJ2-1; cdr3_aa: CASSQDHSGRGTYNEQFF; cdr3_nt: TGTGCCAGCAGCCAAGACCATAGCGGGAGGGGAACCTACAATGAGCAGTTCTTC
clone_size: .; v_call: TRBV19; d_call: TRBD1; j_call: TRBJ1-1; cdr3_aa: CASSIQVTGETEAFF; cdr3_nt: TGTGCCAGTAGTATCCAGGTGACAGGGGAGACTGAAGCTTTCTTT
clone_size: .; v_call: TRBV30; d_call: .; j_call: TRBJ2-5; cdr3_aa: CAWSVPRQARETQYF; cdr3_nt: TGTGCCTGGAGTGTACCTCGACAGGCCCGAGAGACCCAGTACTTC
clone_size: once; v_call: TRBV7-9; d_call: .; j_call: TRBJ1-4; cdr3_aa: CASSSTGSRSSEGLFF; cdr3_nt: TGTGCCAGCAGCTCGACCGGGAGTCGCTCCTCCGAGGGACTGTTTTTT
clone_size: .; v_call: TRBV14; d_call: .; j_call: TRBJ2-7; cdr3_aa: CASSLSGGSYEQYF; cdr3_nt: TGTGCCAGCAGCCTGTCAGGCGGCTCCTACGAGCAGTACTTC
clone_size: .; v_call: TRBV7-8; d_call: TRBD1; j_call: TRBJ2-7; cdr3_aa: CASSGWDRGDYEQYF; cdr3_nt: TGTGCCAGCAGCGGATGGGACAGGGGAGACTACGAGCAGTACTTC
clone_size: .; v_call: TRBV25-1; d_call: TRBD2; j_call: TRBJ2-7; cdr3_aa: CASSFGLAGEYYEQYF; cdr3_nt: TGTGCCAGCAGCTTCGGACTAGCGGGAGAATACTACGAGCAGTACTTC
clone_size: .; v_call: TRBV28; d_call: TRBD1; j_call: TRBJ1-2; cdr3_aa: CASTPTGVIDGYTF; cdr3_nt: TGTGCCAGCACTCCGACAGGGGTGATTGACGGCTACACCTTC
clone_size: .; v_call: TRBV7-9; d_call: .; j_call: TRBJ2-1; cdr3_aa: CASTLLEDEQFF; cdr3_nt: TGTGCCAGCACCCTTTTGGAGGATGAGCAGTTCTTC
clone_size: once; v_call: TRBV29-1; d_call: TRBD1; j_call: TRBJ2-7; cdr3_aa: CSVERQGAEQYF; cdr3_nt: TGCAGCGTTGAGCGACAGGGGGCGGAGCAGTACTTC
clone_size: .; v_call: TRBV10-1; d_call: .; j_call: TRBJ2-2; cdr3_aa: CATERTGTGELFF; cdr3_nt: TGCGCCACCGAACGGACCGGCACCGGGGAGCTGTTTTTT
clone_size: medium-sized; v_call: TRBV30; d_call: TRBD2; j_call: TRBJ2-3; cdr3_aa: CAWSGLAGRPLETDTQYF; cdr3_nt: TGTGCCTGGAGTGGGCTAGCGGGACGCCCCCTTGAAACAGATACGCAGTATTTT
clone_size: .; v_call: TRBV7-9; d_call: .; j_call: TRBJ2-5; cdr3_aa: CASTILSPEEAQETQYF; cdr3_nt: TGTGCCAGCACCATCCTTTCGCCCGAGGAGGCACAAGAGACCCAGTACTTC
clone_size: .; v_call: TRBV6-1; d_call: .; j_call: TRBJ1-5; cdr3_aa: CASSDLGPNQPQHF; cdr3_nt: TGTGCCAGCAGTGATCTGGGACCCAATCAGCCCCAGCATTTT
clone_size: .; v_call: TRBV15; d_call: .; j_call: TRBJ1-4; cdr3_aa: CATSRDRGDEKLFF; cdr3_nt: TGTGCCACCAGCAGAGATCGGGGGGATGAAAAACTGTTTTTT
clone_size: once; v_call: TRBV11-2; d_call: .; j_call: TRBJ2-5; cdr3_aa: CASSFEGETQYF; cdr3_nt: TGTGCCAGCAGCTTTGAGGGAGAGACCCAGTACTTC
clone_size: .; v_call: TRBV7-7; d_call: TRBD2; j_call: TRBJ2-5; cdr3_aa: CASSLNAAGGLETQYF; cdr3_nt: TGTGCTAGCAGCTTAAATGCAGCGGGAGGGCTAGAGACCCAGTACTTC
clone_size: .; v_call: TRBV27; d_call: .; j_call: TRBJ2-7; cdr3_aa: CASSLTRGSDEQYF; cdr3_nt: TGTGCCAGCAGTCTCACGCGTGGGTCCGACGAGCAGTACTTC
clone_size: .; v_call: TRBV6-6; d_call: .; j_call: TRBJ2-3; cdr3_aa: CASSSSSFSDTQYF; cdr3_nt: TGTGCCAGCAGTTCCTCCTCCTTCTCAGATACGCAGTATTTT
clone_size: .; v_call: TRBV19; d_call: .; j_call: TRBJ2-7; cdr3_aa: CASSPGLNYEQYF; cdr3_nt: TGTGCCAGTAGCCCGGGACTGAACTACGAGCAGTACTTC
clone_size: .; v_call: TRBV7-9; d_call: TRBD2; j_call: TRBJ2-1; cdr3_aa: CASSLLAGSSYNEQFF; cdr3_nt: TGTGCCAGCAGCTTATTAGCGGGGAGCTCCTACAATGAGCAGTTCTTC
clone_size: once; v_call: TRBV29-1; d_call: .; j_call: TRBJ1-2; cdr3_aa: CSVEGEGYGYTF; cdr3_nt: TGCAGCGTTGAAGGGGAAGGTTATGGCTACACCTTC